This TCR beta chain stems from a study of identical twins. Study-wide results and limits: The study based its conclusions on cross-sectional statistical analysis and did not follow the same donors.

TCRdb itself ran the 5' RACE reads through MiXCR, one entry per CDR3 protein. The sample contains about 240,000 distinct CDR3 sequences, 6% to 8.5% of which appear only once. Healthy Caucasian individuals made up all the donors. The CDR3 extends over 16 amino acids. Trimming at V came to 1 base and at J to 2 bases, leaving 5 bases not matched to a gene. Points on this clonotype: As yet, its antigen is unknown.

These data also featured in a second study, about yellow fever vaccine responses in identical twins.

The chain employs TRBV12-3 or TRBV12-4 and TRBJ2-5; 9 positions agree with TRBD2. Specimen: CD8+ T cells sorted from blood. The source is a woman between 18 and 29 years old in good health. The CDR3 nucleotides read TGTGCCAGCAGTTTAGGTGCGGGAGGGCTGCAAGAGACCCAGTACTTC. Translating it yields CASSLGAGGLQETQYF.